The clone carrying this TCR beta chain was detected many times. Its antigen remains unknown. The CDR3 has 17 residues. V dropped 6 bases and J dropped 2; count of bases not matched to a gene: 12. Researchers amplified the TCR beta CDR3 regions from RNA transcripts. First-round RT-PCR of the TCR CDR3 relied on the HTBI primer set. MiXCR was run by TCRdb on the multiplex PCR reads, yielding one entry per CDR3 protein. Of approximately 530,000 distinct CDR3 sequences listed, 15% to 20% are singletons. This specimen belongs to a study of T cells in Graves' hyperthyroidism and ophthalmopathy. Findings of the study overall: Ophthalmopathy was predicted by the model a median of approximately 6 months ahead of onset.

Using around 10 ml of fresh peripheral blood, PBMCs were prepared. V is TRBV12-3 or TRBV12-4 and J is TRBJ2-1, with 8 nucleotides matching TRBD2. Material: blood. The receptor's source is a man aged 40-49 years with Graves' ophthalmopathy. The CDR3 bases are TGTGCCAGCAGAGGCACGGGGGGGGGGGTGCCCTACAATGAGCAGTTCTTC. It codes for CASRGTGGGVPYNEQFF.